Shown below are 14 T cell receptor beta chains from a single sample sequenced in a study of T cells after yellow fever vaccination. TCRdb recomputed calls from the 5' RACE reads with MiXCR, one row per CDR3 protein. Among about 320,000 distinct CDR3 sequences listed, approximately 11% were seen once. The specimen was CD4+ T cells sorted from PBMCs, collected 45 days after the yellow fever booster vaccination. These TCRs come from a man aged 18 to 29 who received the YFV17D yellow fever vaccine.

Only a few counts were recorded for this clonotype. The chain links TRBV7-2 to TRBJ1-2, with D possibly being TRBD1 (5 bases). Trimming took 5 bases from V and 6 from J, leaving 16 bases between them. There are 14 residues in the CDR3. The germline gives CDR1 SGHTA, CDR2 FQGNSA. This CDR3 is CASSPRDGWDGYTF. The CDR3 DNA reads TGTGCCAGCAGCCCACGGGACGGATGGGATGGCTACACCTTC.

The table lists this clonotype with a few counts. V usage is TRBV6-2 or TRBV6-3 and J usage is TRBJ1-1, with a tentative D call TRBD1 (5 bases). Germline values: CDR1 MNHEY, CDR2 SVGEGT. The CDR3 has 15 amino acids. The V and J ends lost 4 bases and 6 bases respectively, with 18 bases between them. CDR3 sequence: CASSSPGRGDSEAFF. Written as DNA, the CDR3 is TGTGCCAGCAGTTCCCCGGGACGAGGGGATTCTGAAGCTTTCTTT.

There are a few counts of this clonotype. The chain has TRBV2 and TRBJ2-2, with D tentatively TRBD1 or TRBD2 (5 bases each). Germline lookup yields CDR1 SNHLY and CDR2 FYNNEI. V was pared by 2 bases and J by 9 bases, with 16 bases between. This CDR3 region has 15 residues. CDR3 protein: CASSERGYPERELFF. The CDR3 bases are TGTGCCAGCAGTGAACGGGGCTATCCCGAAAGGGAGCTGTTTTTT.

This clonotype was counted many times. This CDR3 is CASSSPGSGITDTQYF. Written as DNA, the CDR3 is TGTGCCAGCAGCTCTCCGGGTAGCGGTATCACAGATACGCAGTATTTT. The chain combines TRBV5-4 with TRBJ2-3, with D tentatively TRBD2 (6 bases). V lost 3 bases and J lost 2, with 16 bases in between. The CDR3 runs 16 residues. CDR1 is SGHNT, CDR2 YYREEE, per germline (reference sequence).

This clonotype was recorded once. The rearrangement joins TRBV29-1 to TRBJ1-1; 7 positions agree with TRBD1. The CDR3 covers 14 residues. Trimming at V came to 5 bases and at J to 0 bases, leaving 6 bases not matched to a gene. Germline V gives CDR1 SQVTM, CDR2 ANQGSEA. The CDR3 DNA follows: TGCAGCGTTCGCTCCGGGACAGTGAACACTGAAGCTTTCTTT. It translates to CSVRSGTVNTEAFF.

The rearrangement uses TRBV7-3 and TRBJ2-3; no firm D call. V was clipped by 5 bases and J by 6 bases, with 18 bases between them. The germline V gene has CDR1 SGHTA and CDR2 FQGTGA. CDR3 length: 15 residues. CDR3 in amino acids: CASSERPKGSDTQYF. The CDR3, as DNA: TGTGCCAGCAGCGAGAGACCGAAGGGATCCGATACGCAGTATTTT.

V gene TRBV4-2 combines with J gene TRBJ2-5; either TRBD1 or TRBD2 may fit D (5 bases each). The CDR3 is 15 residues long. CDR1 LGHNA and CDR2 YNFKEQ come from the germline V gene. Trimming left V 0 bases short and J 5 bases short, with 13 bases between. The chain's CDR3 is CASSQDRWGGETQYF. As DNA, the CDR3 is TGTGCCAGCAGCCAAGATCGATGGGGCGGGGAGACCCAGTACTTC.

The table lists this clonotype with a few counts. The rearrangement uses TRBV30 and TRBJ2-7, with a possible D match to TRBD1 (6 bases). Trimming took off 4 bases at V and 2 bases at J, with 24 bases between the two ends. The CDR3 length is 17 residues. The germline CDR1 and CDR2 sequences are GTSNPN and SVGIG (reference sequence). This CDR3 is CAWNPSDLTGRPYEQYF. In nucleotides, the CDR3 is TGTGCCTGGAACCCCTCGGATCTTACAGGGCGGCCCTACGAGCAGTACTTC.

In this sample, this clonotype turned up a few times. CDR3 region: CASMSSYNEQFF. CDR3 nucleotide sequence: TGTGCCAGCATGAGCTCCTACAATGAGCAGTTCTTC. The chain recombines TRBV6-2 or TRBV6-3 with TRBJ2-1; D remains unclear. The V gene's germline CDR1 is MNHEY and CDR2 SVGEGT. The ends were cut back, 7 bases at V and 0 bases at J, with 4 bases in the middle. This CDR3 is built from 12 residues.

V usage is TRBV4-1 and J usage is TRBJ1-1; tentatively, D is TRBD1 (6 bases). CDR3 size: 15 residues. Germline assignment: CDR1 MGHRA and CDR2 YSYEKL. The germline V and J ends were trimmed by 1 base and 3 bases, with 12 bases remaining between them. In DNA form, the CDR3 reads TGCGCCAGCAGCCAAGGAGGGGGGCAGGACACTGAAGCTTTCTTT. It codes for CASSQGGGQDTEAFF.

This clonotype was counted between two and nine times. The gene calls are TRBV5-1 and TRBJ2-1; TRBD2 matches at 9 bases. Germline lookup yields CDR1 SGHRS and CDR2 YFSETQ. The length of the CDR3 is 18 residues. J lost 0 bases, V lost 0 bases, and 7 bases had no gene match. The CDR3 coding sequence is TGCGCCAGCAGCTTGGAACCTAGCGGGGTCTCCTCCTACAATGAGCAGTTCTTC. Protein product: CASSLEPSGVSSYNEQFF.

The CDR3 nucleotides read TGTGCCAGCAGTGGGGCCCCCGGGGTCCACATTCAGTACTTC. Translating it yields CASSGAPGVHIQYF. This chain connects TRBV28 to TRBJ2-4; possibly TRBD1 or TRBD2 for D (5 bases each). Trimming pared 5 bases from V and 8 bases from J, leaving 16 bases between. The germline V gene has CDR1 MDHEN and CDR2 SYDVKM. CDR3 length: 14 amino acids.

This clonotype came up a few times. CDR3 nucleotides: TGTGCCACCAGTGACGGAGGGGCGGAGACCCAGTACTTC. It yields the protein CATSDGGAETQYF. The rearrangement uses TRBV24-1 and TRBJ2-5, with D possibly being TRBD2 (6 bases). The germline V gene has CDR1 KGHDR and CDR2 SFDVKD. The CDR3 contains 13 residues. The V gene lost 4 bases and the J gene lost 5 bases, with 10 bases spanning the gap.

This chain joins TRBV5-1 and TRBJ2-5; D call uncertain. Germline V CDR1 and CDR2: SGHRS, YFSETQ. V was pared by 3 bases and J by 2 bases, with 11 bases between. The CDR3 is 14 amino acids. CDR3 nucleotide sequence: TGCGCCAGCAGCTCGGAACGGGCGCAAGAGACCCAGTACTTC. This encodes CASSSERAQETQYF.